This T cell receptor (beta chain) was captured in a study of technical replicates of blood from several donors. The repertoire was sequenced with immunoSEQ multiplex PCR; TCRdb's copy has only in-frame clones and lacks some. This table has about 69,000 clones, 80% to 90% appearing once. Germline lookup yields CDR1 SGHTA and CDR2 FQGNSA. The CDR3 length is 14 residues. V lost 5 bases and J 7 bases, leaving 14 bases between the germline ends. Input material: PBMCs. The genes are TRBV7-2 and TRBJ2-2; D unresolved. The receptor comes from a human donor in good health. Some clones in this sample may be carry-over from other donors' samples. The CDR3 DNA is TGTGCCAGCAGCCCCCCCTATGAGGACGGGGAGCTGTTTTTT. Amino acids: CASSPPYEDGELFF.